This T cell receptor (beta chain) was obtained from a study of human T cells and chemical hapten exposure. Whole-study results and caveats: Alopecia in the donors means their immune response may deviate from healthy people's.

The time point was: patch test 1, 2 weeks after DPC sensitization. The treatment here: therapeutic diphenylcyclopropenone sensitization with weekly scalp DPC. Each donor was an alopecia patient between 18 and 70 years of age who qualified for DPC. In this sample, this clonotype turned up a few times. Its antigen remains unidentified. The library put unique molecular identifiers onto individual cDNA molecules. A single record per CDR3 protein comes from TCRdb applying MiXCR to the RACE reads. Here the sample spans roughly 380,000 distinct CDR3 sequences, approximately 5.1% being singletons. Germline lookup yields CDR1 SNHLY and CDR2 FYNNEI. The ends were cut back, 5 bases at V and 1 base at J, with 8 bases in the middle. The CDR3 has 13 amino acids.

This chain connects TRBV2 to TRBJ1-1, with D perhaps matching TRBD1 (5 bases). The sample here was whole blood, taken in connection with sensitization to the hapten diphenylcyclopropenone (DPC). This sequence was found in a woman in her forties or fifties with alopecia areata. Some clones in this sample may be carry-over from other donors' samples. CDR3 sequence (DNA): TGTGCCAGCAGTTGGGACCCGAACACTGAAGCTTTCTTT. This translates into CASSWDPNTEAFF.